This T cell receptor beta chain was profiled in a study of control samples from healthy donors and cancer patients. Germline V gene lookup returns CDR1 LNHDA and CDR2 SQIVND (reference sequence). With 6 bases removed from V and 2 bases from J, the gap between germline ends came to 11 bases. The CDR3 length is 13 residues. TCRdb keeps only in-frame clones here, not all; method: immunoSEQ multiplex PCR. The table lists about 150,000 clones, roughly 89% of them singletons. The sequence was collected from a man in his thirties or forties in good health. The sample comprised blood. The chain carries TRBV19 and TRBJ2-7; maybe TRBD1 (6 bases). DNA for the CDR3: TGTGCCAGTAGCCCGGACAGCCCCTACGAGCAGTACTTC. It yields the protein CASSPDSPYEQYF. The variable domain in full, with the rest retrieved from reference TRBV19 and TRBJ2-7, is DGGITQSPKYLFRKEGQNVTLSCEQNLNHDAMYWYRQDPGQGLRLIYYSQIVNDFQKGDIAEGYSVSREKKESFPLTVTSAQKNPTAFYLCASSPDSPYEQYFGPGTRLTVT.